A selection of T cell receptor beta chains follows, all from one sample in a study of blood T cells in healthy people across ages. TCRdb re-analysed the 5' RACE reads in MiXCR, keeping a single row per CDR3 protein. Of 1.8 million or so distinct CDR3 sequences detected, around 42% appear once; the ten largest clones hold 23%. Material: blood. All receptors come from a human donor in good health. CDR3s include the opening cysteine and the closing phenylalanine or tryptophan. Fields, in order: D gene, J gene, V gene, CDR3 length, clone size, CDR3 DNA, CDR3 protein. The D gene is left open where the match is weak. Size is omitted from some rows. Given values are once, few, many or a class for expanded clones.

D: TRBD1
J: TRBJ2-5
V: TRBV6-5
length: 13
size: -
DNA: TGTGCCAGCAGAGACAGGGCCAACAATGAGCAGTACTTC
CDR3: CASRDRANNEQYF

D: TRBD2
J: TRBJ2-1
V: TRBV11-1
length: 15
size: few
DNA: TGTGCCAGCAGCTTAAGGGCGGGGGGGCAGAATGAGCAGTTCTTC
CDR3: CASSLRAGGQNEQFF

D: -
J: TRBJ1-2
V: TRBV12-3/TRBV12-4
length: 11
size: -
DNA: TGTGCCAGCAGCCCCTACGCGGGCTACACCTTC
CDR3: CASSPYAGYTF

D: TRBD1
J: TRBJ1-2
V: TRBV12-3/TRBV12-4
length: 14
size: -
DNA: TGTGCCAGCAGTAAGGACAGGATTAACTATGGCTACACCTTC
CDR3: CASSKDRINYGYTF

D: TRBD2
J: TRBJ2-3
V: TRBV9
length: 17
size: -
DNA: TGTGCCAGCAGCGCCCAGGGGACTAGCGGACTCACAGATACGCAGTATTTT
CDR3: CASSAQGTSGLTDTQYF

D: -
J: TRBJ1-4
V: TRBV20-1
length: 15
size: few
DNA: TGCAGTGCTAGGGCAAGGGTCAGGGGTAATGAAAAACTGTTTTTT
CDR3: CSARARVRGNEKLFF

D: TRBD1
J: TRBJ2-1
V: TRBV12-3/TRBV12-4
length: 13
size: many
DNA: TGTGCCAGCAGCCCTACAGGGGGCGATGAGCAGTTCTTC
CDR3: CASSPTGGDEQFF

D: -
J: TRBJ2-7
V: TRBV2
length: 11
size: -
DNA: TGTGCGGCTAGCGTGTTTTACGAGCAGTACTTC
CDR3: CAASVFYEQYF

D: TRBD1
J: TRBJ1-2
V: TRBV11-2
length: 14
size: -
DNA: TGTGCCAGCAGCTGGGACAGTCCTGACTATGGCTACACCTTC
CDR3: CASSWDSPDYGYTF

D: TRBD1
J: TRBJ2-5
V: TRBV25-1
length: 13
size: -
DNA: TGTGCCAGCAGTAAGACAGGGTTAGTAGAGCAGTACTTC
CDR3: CASSKTGLVEQYF

D: TRBD1
J: TRBJ2-7
V: TRBV20-1
length: 14
size: -
DNA: TGCAGTGCTAAAGACAGGGGTCGGATCTACGAGCAGTACTTC
CDR3: CSAKDRGRIYEQYF

D: TRBD1
J: TRBJ2-4
V: TRBV5-6
length: 19
size: once
DNA: TGTGCCAGCAGCTTTCGCCGGGACAGACTGGCCCTAGCCAAAAACATTCAGTACTTC
CDR3: CASSFRRDRLALAKNIQYF

D: -
J: TRBJ2-3
V: TRBV11-2
length: 16
size: few
DNA: TGTGCCAGCAGCGCCTGGACTGACATAGGGGTAGATACGCAGTATTTT
CDR3: CASSAWTDIGVDTQYF

D: -
J: TRBJ2-7
V: TRBV5-1
length: 17
size: few
DNA: TGCGCCAGCAGCTTGGAAATTGAAGGGTGGAAGGCCTACGAGCAGTACTTC
CDR3: CASSLEIEGWKAYEQYF

D: -
J: TRBJ2-1
V: TRBV6-2/TRBV6-3
length: 13
size: -
DNA: TGTGCCAGCCTCATGACAGCTCAACATGAGCAGTTCTTC
CDR3: CASLMTAQHEQFF

D: TRBD2
J: TRBJ2-5
V: TRBV5-1
length: 18
size: few
DNA: TGCGCCAGCAGCTTGGGAGGTTGGACTAGCGGGGGACAAGAGACCCAGTACTTC
CDR3: CASSLGGWTSGGQETQYF

D: -
J: TRBJ1-3
V: TRBV6-1
length: 18
size: -
DNA: TGTGCCAGCAGTGACCGACCGCCGGGACCGGGGATAGGAAACACCACATATTTT
CDR3: CASSDRPPGPGIGNTTYF

D: -
J: TRBJ2-5
V: TRBV7-2
length: 13
size: many
DNA: TGTGCCAGCAGCAGGACTATACAAGAGACCCAGTACTTC
CDR3: CASSRTIQETQYF

D: -
J: TRBJ2-7
V: TRBV28
length: 17
size: few
DNA: TGTGCCAGCAGTTTAAGTTTAGGGAGACCGAGCTCCTACGAGCAGTACTTC
CDR3: CASSLSLGRPSSYEQYF

D: TRBD2
J: TRBJ2-3
V: TRBV29-1
length: 14
size: few
DNA: TGCAGCCACCCCACGGCGGGGGGGGCAGATACGCAGTATTTT
CDR3: CSHPTAGGADTQYF

D: TRBD2
J: TRBJ2-7
V: TRBV7-2
length: 18
size: -
DNA: TGTGCCAGCAGCTTAGATTGGATTGATAGCGGGTACCACTACGAGCAGTACTTC
CDR3: CASSLDWIDSGYHYEQYF

D: -
J: TRBJ2-7
V: TRBV7-3
length: 13
size: -
DNA: TGTGCCAGCAGCTTCGGATCCCGAGGCGAGCAGTACTTC
CDR3: CASSFGSRGEQYF

D: TRBD1
J: TRBJ2-5
V: TRBV29-1
length: 13
size: -
DNA: TGCAGCGTTGTACAGGGGGCGTGGGAGACCCAGTACTTC
CDR3: CSVVQGAWETQYF

D: -
J: TRBJ2-2
V: TRBV12-3/TRBV12-4
length: 13
size: few
DNA: TGTGCCAGCAGTTTAAACAGGGCCGGGGAGCTGTTTTTT
CDR3: CASSLNRAGELFF

D: -
J: TRBJ1-1
V: TRBV29-1
length: 17
size: -
DNA: TGCAGCGTTGGGGATCTAGGAGACGTTCCAGGGGACACTGAAGCTTTCTTT
CDR3: CSVGDLGDVPGDTEAFF

D: -
J: TRBJ2-4
V: TRBV12-3/TRBV12-4
length: 16
size: -
DNA: TGTGCCGGCAGTTTAGGCCGGACAGCATCTCTCAATGAGCAGTACTTC
CDR3: CAGSLGRTASLNEQYF

D: TRBD1
J: TRBJ1-1
V: TRBV29-1
length: 15
size: -
DNA: TGCAGCACAAGTGGGGTGGCGACAGGGAGTTGGTGGGCTTTCTTT
CDR3: CSTSGVATGSWWAFF

D: TRBD1
J: TRBJ2-1
V: TRBV12-3/TRBV12-4
length: 13
size: -
DNA: TGTGCCAGCGGGGACAGCACAAAGGTTGAGCAGTTCTTC
CDR3: CASGDSTKVEQFF

D: -
J: TRBJ1-4
V: TRBV7-6
length: 15
size: -
DNA: TGTGCCAGCAGCTACACCGGGACATCATGCGAAAAACTGTTTTTT
CDR3: CASSYTGTSCEKLFF

D: -
J: TRBJ2-3
V: TRBV12-3/TRBV12-4
length: 12
size: few
DNA: TGTGCCAGCAGTTTAGGGGCTAGCGAGGCGTATTTT
CDR3: CASSLGASEAYF

D: TRBD2
J: TRBJ2-7
V: TRBV15
length: 15
size: few
DNA: TGTGCCACCAGCAGAGATCTGGCGGGGGGTTACGAGCAGTACTTC
CDR3: CATSRDLAGGYEQYF

D: -
J: TRBJ2-1
V: TRBV4-1
length: 11
size: many
DNA: TGTGCCAGCAGCCAAGACAATGAGCAGTTCTTC
CDR3: CASSQDNEQFF

D: TRBD1
J: TRBJ2-1
V: TRBV7-2
length: 17
size: -
DNA: TGTGCCAGCAGCTTAGAGGGTGGGACAGGGTCTTTCAATGAGCAGTTCTTC
CDR3: CASSLEGGTGSFNEQFF

D: -
J: TRBJ2-4
V: TRBV14
length: 14
size: -
DNA: TGTGCCAGCAGCCCCCATGGCGGGCGGCCCTTGCTGTACTTC
CDR3: CASSPHGGRPLLYF

D: -
J: TRBJ2-3
V: TRBV11-1
length: 13
size: -
DNA: TGTGCCGGCAGCTTAGCCGCGTCCGATACGCAGTATTTT
CDR3: CAGSLAASDTQYF

D: -
J: TRBJ1-2
V: TRBV4-2
length: 16
size: -
DNA: TGTGCCAGCAGCCAAGAAGGAGGGGGGATTAACTATGGCTACACCTTC
CDR3: CASSQEGGGINYGYTF

D: TRBD2
J: TRBJ2-5
V: TRBV15
length: 18
size: -
DNA: TGTGCCACCAGCAGAGCCAAACTAGCGGGGATGTACCAAGAGACCCAGTACTTC
CDR3: CATSRAKLAGMYQETQYF